This passage covers 10 T cell receptor beta chains from one sample sequenced in a study of early T cells in non-severe SARS-CoV-2 infection. TCRdb analysed the 5' RACE reads with MiXCR anew, one entry per CDR3 protein. The repertoire has 66,000 or so distinct CDR3 sequences, less than 14% of them found once; the top ten carry more than 1.5%. Sequences were obtained from whole blood. These receptors all stem from an adult who was a healthcare worker with PCR-confirmed SARS-CoV-2 infection or an uninfected control (not recorded which).

This clonotype was seen many times. The CDR3 sequence is CASSLRDLVWGGYTF. CDR3 bases: TGTGCCAGCAGTTTAAGGGACCTTGTCTGGGGGGGCTACACCTTC. The genes are TRBV28 and TRBJ1-2, with TRBD1 as a possible D gene (5 bases). This CDR3 has 15 residues. Trimming cost V 2 bases and J 8 bases, with 18 bases left between them. CDR1 and CDR2 from the germline V gene are MDHEN and SYDVKM.

This clonotype was detected ten times or more. This sequence joins TRBV20-1 and TRBJ2-3; D call uncertain. Per the germline V gene, CDR1 is DFQATT and CDR2 is SNEGSKA (reference sequence). The V end lost 5 bases, the J end lost 0 bases, and 9 bases lay between the germline ends. This CDR3 has 13 residues. The DNA of the CDR3 is TGCAGTGCTTGGCTCGTGAGCACAGATACGCAGTATTTT. Protein sequence: CSAWLVSTDTQYF.

This clonotype was seen a few times. The gene calls are TRBV11-2 and TRBJ2-5; 7 bases map to TRBD1. Germline V gene sequence: CDR1 SGHAT, CDR2 FQNNGV. Losses at the gene ends were 5 bases for V and 0 bases for J; bases not matched to a gene: 6. This CDR3 comprises 15 residues. CDR3 bases: TGTGCCAGCAGCCACCGGGGACAGTACCAAGAGACCCAGTACTTC. Protein: CASSHRGQYQETQYF.

The rearrangement uses TRBV9 and TRBJ1-4, with 11 bases aligning to TRBD1. V shed 0 bases, J shed 9 bases, and the junction held 7 bases outside the gene matches. The CDR3 contains 16 residues. Per germline, CDR1 SGDLS and CDR2 YYNGEE. The CDR3 here is CASSVATGTGGKKLFF. Written as DNA, the CDR3 is TGTGCCAGCAGCGTAGCCACCGGGACAGGGGGGAAAAAACTGTTTTTT.

Ten or more counts support this clonotype. The V gene is TRBV20-1, the J gene TRBJ2-5; maybe TRBD2 (6 bases). CDR3 length equals 15 residues. The germline CDR1 and CDR2 sequences are DFQATT and SNEGSKA (reference sequence). Trimming pared 5 bases from V and 9 bases from J, leaving 25 bases between. The chain's CDR3 is CSADPKGLASEAQYF. In DNA form, the CDR3 reads TGCAGTGCTGACCCTAAAGGGCTAGCGAGTGAGGCCCAGTACTTC.

This clonotype was counted many times. This chain joins TRBV27 and TRBJ2-7; tentatively, D is TRBD1 (6 bases). The CDR3 has 13 residues. Germline V gives CDR1 MNHEY, CDR2 SMNVEV (reference sequence). V was clipped by 7 bases and J by 3 bases, with 13 bases between them. CDR3 in DNA: TGTGCCAGCAAGGTAACAGGGAACTACGAGCAGTACTTC. Translated: CASKVTGNYEQYF.

This clonotype has a handful of counts. V usage is TRBV7-9 and J usage is TRBJ2-7; 11 nucleotides match TRBD1. Trimming cost V 5 bases and J 5 bases; bases outside gene matches: 5. Germline CDR1 SEHNR, CDR2 FQNEAQ (reference sequence). This CDR3 has 14 amino acids. The CDR3 DNA follows: TGTGCCAGCAGCGAAAGGACAGGGGGCGACGAGCAGTACTTC. Residues: CASSERTGGDEQYF.

This clonotype was found many times. The rearrangement uses TRBV30 and TRBJ1-2, with TRBD1 matching 9 bases. CDR1 is GTSNPN, CDR2 SVGIG, per germline (reference sequence). V was pared by 1 base and J by 7 bases, with 1 base of the junction left unmatched. CDR3 length: 12 amino acids. The CDR3, as DNA: TGTGCCTGGAGTGACAGGGGGCTTGGCTACACCTTC. This encodes CAWSDRGLGYTF.

This clonotype was seen at least ten times. The chain employs TRBV19 and TRBJ1-2, with a possible D match to TRBD1 (5 bases). V gave up 2 bases and J gave up 4 bases, with 11 bases separating them. The CDR3 sequence is 14 residues long. Germline V gene sequence: CDR1 LNHDA, CDR2 SQIVND (reference sequence). This CDR3 reads CASSIQGLSYGYTF. The CDR3 region has the DNA TGTGCCAGTAGTATACAGGGTCTGAGCTATGGCTACACCTTC.

Written as DNA, the CDR3 is TGTGCCTGGGGTCCAGGGGGCAATCAGCCCCAGCATTTT. It is translated as CAWGPGGNQPQHF. The V gene is TRBV30, the J gene TRBJ1-5; D is possibly TRBD1 (6 bases). V lost 5 bases and J 2 bases, leaving 10 bases between the germline ends. Per the germline V gene, CDR1 is GTSNPN and CDR2 is SVGIG (reference sequence). The CDR3 totals 13 residues.